This T cell receptor (beta chain) emerged from a study of blood T cell repertoires in COVID-19. Study summary: The United States, Italy and Spain were the sources of the acute and convalescent COVID-19 samples. PBMCs, B-cell-depleted T cells, or T cells were the source of the cDNA or gDNA that made up the material.

This CDR3 spans 15 amino acids. Trimming shortened V by 5 bases and J by 0 bases, and 12 bases separated the two germline ends. Germline CDR1 is SGHNT and CDR2 is YYREEE (reference sequence). Original processing notes: Nucleated cell counts were estimated from reference gene primer amplification. Clones were sequenced by immunoSEQ multiplex PCR, and TCRdb holds only the in-frame ones, with some missing. The V and J calls and clone size were taken over from that table, and D and trimming were inferred from the DNA. The table has under 130,000 clones, 65% to 90% seen once; the top ten hold around 4.5%.

The receptor was isolated from a man between 45 and 60 years old with acute or convalescent COVID-19. The chain carries TRBV5-4 and TRBJ2-1, with a tentative D call TRBD2 (6 bases). The sample consisted of peripheral blood. This CDR3 reads CASSPRGSSYNEQFF. Here the CDR3 DNA reads TGTGCCAGCAGTCCCCGGGGGAGCTCCTACAATGAGCAGTTCTTC.